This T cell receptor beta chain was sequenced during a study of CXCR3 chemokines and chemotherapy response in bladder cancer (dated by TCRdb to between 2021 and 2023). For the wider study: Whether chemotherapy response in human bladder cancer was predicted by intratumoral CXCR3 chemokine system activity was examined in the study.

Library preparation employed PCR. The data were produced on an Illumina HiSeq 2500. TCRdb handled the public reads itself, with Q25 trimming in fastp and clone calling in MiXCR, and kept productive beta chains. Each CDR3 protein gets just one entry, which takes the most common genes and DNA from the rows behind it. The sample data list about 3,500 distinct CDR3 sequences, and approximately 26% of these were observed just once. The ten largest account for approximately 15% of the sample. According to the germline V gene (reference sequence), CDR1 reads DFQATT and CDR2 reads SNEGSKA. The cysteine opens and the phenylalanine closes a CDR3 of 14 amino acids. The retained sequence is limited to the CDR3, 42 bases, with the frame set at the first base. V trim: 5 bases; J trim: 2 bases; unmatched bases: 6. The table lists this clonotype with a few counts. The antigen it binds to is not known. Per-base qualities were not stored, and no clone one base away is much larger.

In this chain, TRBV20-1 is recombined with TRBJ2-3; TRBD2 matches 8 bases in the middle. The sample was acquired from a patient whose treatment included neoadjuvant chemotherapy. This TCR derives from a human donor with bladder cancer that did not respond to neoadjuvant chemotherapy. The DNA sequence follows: TGCAGTGCTGGCAGCGGGGGCCTCACAGATACGCAGTATTTT. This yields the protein CSAGSGGLTDTQYF.